The clone carrying this T cell receptor beta chain was counted once. The antigen is unknown. Sequenced by immunoSEQ multiplex PCR; TCRdb stores in-frame clones only, minus some. The repertoire holds roughly 2.5 million clones, with around 94% as singletons. These data belong to a study of shared clonotypes between healthy human individuals. Looking at the study overall: A few men and a couple of women, aged 18 to 49, were donors. General study results and limits: All-four-donor shared clonotypes had higher generation probabilities than non-shared clonotypes did.

J lost 3 bases, V lost 1 base, and 5 bases had no gene match. The CDR3 contains 15 residues. Looked up from germline, CDR1 is SGHVS and CDR2 is FQNEAQ. Material: naive CD4+ T cells sorted from blood. Subset described: CD45RA+ positively selected. J is TRBJ1-1 and V is TRBV7-8; 7 bases map to TRBD1. The receptor was derived from a young man in good health. The CDR3 DNA follows: TGTGCCAGCAGCTTAGACCCAGGGGGATACACTGAAGCTTTCTTT. It codes for CASSLDPGGYTEAFF.